Listed here is a single TCR beta chain. What it binds is unknown. The V gene's germline CDR1 is SGHRS and CDR2 YFSETQ. This CDR3 has 15 amino acids. Unmatched junction bases numbered 7, after V lost 2 bases and J lost 5 bases. Sampling consisted of one heparinised blood draw per donor, averaging roughly 100 mL. Each of the CD4+ naive, central memory, regulatory and stem cell-like memory populations was sorted via CD45RO/CCR7/CD25/CD127/CD95/CD27. Once sorted, every population was more than 95% pure. This sample was taken from a study of beta chain features in type 1 diabetes. Broader study findings: The naive, central memory and Treg TCRB repertoires showed an apparent similarity that was greater among patients than among healthy donors.

As every portion of the isolated RNA was reverse transcribed, the sequencing read expressed TCRB transcripts. The table came from immunoSEQ multiplex PCR; TCRdb's copy has only in-frame clones and leaves some out. The table shows about 360,000 clones, with 10% to 15% occurring only once. This sequence was found in a man aged 18 to 29 in good health. The chain employs TRBV5-1 and TRBJ2-5, with 9 bases aligning to TRBD1. Sequencing was done on a sample of naive CD4+ T cells from blood. The CDR3 sequence is CASSLGGQGMETQYF. In nucleotides, the CDR3 is TGCGCCAGCAGCTTAGGGGGACAGGGTATGGAGACCCAGTACTTC.